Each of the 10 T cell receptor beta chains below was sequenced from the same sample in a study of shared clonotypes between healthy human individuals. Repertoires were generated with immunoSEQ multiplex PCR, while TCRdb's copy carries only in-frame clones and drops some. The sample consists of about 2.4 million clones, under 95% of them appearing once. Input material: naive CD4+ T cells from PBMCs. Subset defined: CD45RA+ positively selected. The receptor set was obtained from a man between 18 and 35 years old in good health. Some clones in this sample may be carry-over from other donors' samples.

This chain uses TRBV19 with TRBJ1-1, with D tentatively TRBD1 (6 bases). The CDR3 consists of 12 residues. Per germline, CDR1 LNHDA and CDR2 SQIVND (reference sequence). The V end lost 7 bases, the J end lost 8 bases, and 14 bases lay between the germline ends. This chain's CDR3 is CASTLLTGEAFF. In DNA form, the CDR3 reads TGTGCCAGTACCCTACTTACAGGGGAAGCTTTCTTT. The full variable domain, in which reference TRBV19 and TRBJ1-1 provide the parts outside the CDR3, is DGGITQSPKYLFRKEGQNVTLSCEQNLNHDAMYWYRQDPGQGLRLIYYSQIVNDFQKGDIAEGYSVSREKKESFPLTVTSAQKNPTAFYLCASTLLTGEAFFGQGTRLTVV.

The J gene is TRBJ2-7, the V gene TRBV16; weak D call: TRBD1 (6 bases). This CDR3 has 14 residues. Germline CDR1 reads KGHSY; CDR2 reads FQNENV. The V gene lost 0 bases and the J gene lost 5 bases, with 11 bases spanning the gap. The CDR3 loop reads CASSQSRQEHEQYF. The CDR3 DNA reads TGTGCCAGCAGCCAATCACGACAGGAGCACGAGCAGTACTTC.

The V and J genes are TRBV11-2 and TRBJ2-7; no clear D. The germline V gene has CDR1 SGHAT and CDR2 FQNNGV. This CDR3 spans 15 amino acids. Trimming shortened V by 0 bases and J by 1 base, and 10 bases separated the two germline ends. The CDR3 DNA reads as TGTGCCAGCAGCTTAGATCGCACACCTTCCTACGAGCAGTACTTC. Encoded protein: CASSLDRTPSYEQYF.

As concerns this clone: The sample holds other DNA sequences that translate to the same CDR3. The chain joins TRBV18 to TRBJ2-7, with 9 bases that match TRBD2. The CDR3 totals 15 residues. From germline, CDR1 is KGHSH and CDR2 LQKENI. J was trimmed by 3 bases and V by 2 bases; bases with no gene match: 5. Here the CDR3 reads CASSPAAGGLYEQYF. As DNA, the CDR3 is TGTGCCAGCTCACCAGCTGCGGGAGGGCTCTACGAGCAGTACTTC.

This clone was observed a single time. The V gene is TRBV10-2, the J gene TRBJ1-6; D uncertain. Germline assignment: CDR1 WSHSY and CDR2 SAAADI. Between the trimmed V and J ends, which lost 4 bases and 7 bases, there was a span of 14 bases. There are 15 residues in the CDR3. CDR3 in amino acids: CASSATPGRNSPLHF. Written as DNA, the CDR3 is TGCGCCAGCAGTGCAACCCCGGGAAGGAATTCACCCCTCCACTTT.

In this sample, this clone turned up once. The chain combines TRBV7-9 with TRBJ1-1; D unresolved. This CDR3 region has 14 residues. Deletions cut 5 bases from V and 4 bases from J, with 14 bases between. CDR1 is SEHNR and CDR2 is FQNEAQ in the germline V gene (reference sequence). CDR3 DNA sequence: TGTGCCAGCAGCCAAGCGGGGTATGGCACTGAAGCTTTCTTT. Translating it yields CASSQAGYGTEAFF.

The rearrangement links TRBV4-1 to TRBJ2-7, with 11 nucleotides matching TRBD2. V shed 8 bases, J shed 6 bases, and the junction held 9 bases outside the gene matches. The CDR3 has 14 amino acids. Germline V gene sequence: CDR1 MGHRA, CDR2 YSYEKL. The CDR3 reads CASRFLAGGGEQYF. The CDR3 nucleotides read TGCGCCAGCCGATTCCTAGCGGGAGGCGGCGAGCAGTACTTC.

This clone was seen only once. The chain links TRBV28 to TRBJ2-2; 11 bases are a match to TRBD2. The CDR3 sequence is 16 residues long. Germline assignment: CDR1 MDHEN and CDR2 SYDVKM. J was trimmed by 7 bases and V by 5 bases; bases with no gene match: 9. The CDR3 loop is CASSTTSGRIDGELFF. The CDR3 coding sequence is TGTGCCAGCAGTACAACTAGCGGGAGAATCGACGGGGAGCTGTTTTTT.

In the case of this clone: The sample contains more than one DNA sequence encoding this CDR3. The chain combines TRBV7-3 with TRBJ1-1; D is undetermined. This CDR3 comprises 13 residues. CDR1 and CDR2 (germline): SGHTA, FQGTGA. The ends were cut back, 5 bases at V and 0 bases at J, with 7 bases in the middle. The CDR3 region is CASSRTVNTEAFF. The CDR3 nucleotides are TGTGCCAGCAGCCGGACGGTGAACACTGAAGCTTTCTTT.

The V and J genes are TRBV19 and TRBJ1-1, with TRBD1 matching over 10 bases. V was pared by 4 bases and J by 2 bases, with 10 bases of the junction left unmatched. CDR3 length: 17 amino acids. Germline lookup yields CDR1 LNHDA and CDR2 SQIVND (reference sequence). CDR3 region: CASSTPDRGIKNTEAFF. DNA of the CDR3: TGTGCCAGTAGTACCCCGGACAGGGGGATCAAAAACACTGAAGCTTTCTTT.